Listed below are T cell receptor beta chains from one sample, sequenced in a study of shared clonotypes between healthy human individuals. Measured with immunoSEQ multiplex PCR; TCRdb has only the in-frame clones, and not every one. This sample has fewer than 650,000 clones, with about 82% found just once. The sample taken for sequencing was PBMCs. The receptors stem from a woman between 40 and 55 years old in good health. Some clones in this sample may be carry-over from other donors' samples. Each CDR3 is given with its conserved first and last residue. D genes are given only for firm matches. Some rows have no size entry. The others give once, few or many, or a class for an expanded clone.

clone size: -; J gene: TRBJ2-7; D gene: -; CDR3 length: 14; V gene: TRBV5-1; CDR3 protein: CASSLVSDSYEQYF; CDR3 DNA: TGCGCCAGCAGCTTGGTGTCGGATTCCTACGAGCAGTACTTC
clone size: -; J gene: TRBJ2-2; D gene: TRBD2; CDR3 length: 17; V gene: TRBV4-2; CDR3 protein: CASSQDGVGRGTGELFF; CDR3 DNA: TGTGCCAGCAGCCAAGATGGTGTCGGGAGGGGCACCGGGGAGCTGTTTTTT
clone size: -; J gene: TRBJ2-1; D gene: -; CDR3 length: 22; V gene: TRBV27; CDR3 protein: CASSPRAIQGRQGRNSYNEQFF; CDR3 DNA: TGTGCCAGCAGCCCTCGGGCCATTCAGGGACGTCAGGGACGGAACTCCTACAATGAGCAGTTCTTC
clone size: -; J gene: TRBJ1-4; D gene: TRBD1; CDR3 length: 12; V gene: TRBV7-9; CDR3 protein: CASGQGREKLLF; CDR3 DNA: TGCGCCTCCGGACAGGGGCGTGAAAAACTGCTTTTT
clone size: once; J gene: TRBJ2-7; D gene: TRBD2; CDR3 length: 14; V gene: TRBV9; CDR3 protein: CASSPGLAVYEQYF; CDR3 DNA: TGTGCCAGCAGCCCGGGACTAGCGGTCTACGAGCAGTACTTC
clone size: -; J gene: TRBJ2-7; D gene: TRBD2; CDR3 length: 17; V gene: TRBV10-1; CDR3 protein: CASSRGPGISRGAEQYF; CDR3 DNA: TGCGCCAGCAGTCGGGGACCCGGGATCTCGCGGGGGGCCGAGCAGTACTTC
clone size: -; J gene: TRBJ2-2; D gene: -; CDR3 length: 15; V gene: TRBV15; CDR3 protein: CATSRDGGCTGELFF; CDR3 DNA: TGTGCCACCAGCAGAGATGGGGGGTGCACCGGGGAGCTGTTTTTT
clone size: few; J gene: TRBJ2-7; D gene: -; CDR3 length: 13; V gene: TRBV4-2; CDR3 protein: CASSLQGTYEQYF; CDR3 DNA: TGTGCCAGCAGCCTTCAAGGGACCTACGAGCAGTACTTC
clone size: -; J gene: TRBJ2-2; D gene: -; CDR3 length: 16; V gene: TRBV28; CDR3 protein: CASSPPVGGQTGELFF; CDR3 DNA: TGTGCCAGCAGCCCCCCCGTCGGGGGGCAAACCGGGGAGCTGTTTTTT
clone size: -; J gene: TRBJ2-7; D gene: -; CDR3 length: 18; V gene: TRBV21-1; CDR3 protein: CASSKPSPQGRGSYEQYF; CDR3 DNA: TGTGCCAGCAGCAAACCAAGCCCCCAGGGGCGGGGTTCCTACGAGCAGTACTTC
clone size: -; J gene: TRBJ2-7; D gene: -; CDR3 length: 17; V gene: TRBV7-9; CDR3 protein: CASSQGAGTDITYEQYF; CDR3 DNA: TGTGCCAGCAGCCAAGGAGCTGGGACTGACATTACCTACGAGCAGTACTTC
clone size: -; J gene: TRBJ1-1; D gene: -; CDR3 length: 10; V gene: TRBV20-1; CDR3 protein: CSASGYEAFF; CDR3 DNA: TGCAGTGCTAGTGGCTACGAAGCTTTCTTT
clone size: -; J gene: TRBJ1-5; D gene: TRBD1; CDR3 length: 17; V gene: TRBV18; CDR3 protein: CASSTYKDRGLGQPQHF; CDR3 DNA: TGTGCCAGCTCAACGTATAAAGACAGGGGGCTAGGACAGCCCCAGCATTTT
clone size: few; J gene: TRBJ2-7; D gene: TRBD2; CDR3 length: 15; V gene: TRBV27; CDR3 protein: CASSFSGRATGEQYF; CDR3 DNA: TGTGCCAGCAGTTTTAGCGGGAGGGCCACCGGCGAGCAGTACTTC
clone size: once; J gene: TRBJ1-4; D gene: -; CDR3 length: 14; V gene: TRBV28; CDR3 protein: CASSLGIFPEKLFF; CDR3 DNA: TGTGCCAGCAGTTTGGGGATCTTTCCTGAAAAACTGTTTTTT
clone size: few; J gene: TRBJ1-4; D gene: -; CDR3 length: 15; V gene: TRBV4-2; CDR3 protein: CASSQESRGNEKLFF; CDR3 DNA: TGTGCCAGCAGCCAAGAGAGCAGGGGCAATGAAAAACTGTTTTTT
clone size: few; J gene: TRBJ1-4; D gene: TRBD1; CDR3 length: 20; V gene: TRBV23-1; CDR3 protein: CASSQPPGQGESATNEKLFF; CDR3 DNA: TGCGCCAGCAGTCAGCCTCCGGGACAGGGTGAATCTGCAACTAATGAAAAACTGTTTTTT
clone size: -; J gene: TRBJ1-1; D gene: -; CDR3 length: 15; V gene: TRBV5-4; CDR3 protein: CASSLPPQGPTEAFF; CDR3 DNA: TGTGCCAGCAGCTTGCCCCCGCAGGGGCCCACTGAAGCTTTCTTT
clone size: -; J gene: TRBJ2-7; D gene: TRBD2; CDR3 length: 11; V gene: TRBV27; CDR3 protein: CASSAGGEQYF; CDR3 DNA: TGTGCCAGCAGCGCCGGGGGGGAGCAGTACTTC
clone size: -; J gene: TRBJ2-7; D gene: TRBD2; CDR3 length: 15; V gene: TRBV23-1; CDR3 protein: CASSQLAGVVDEQYF; CDR3 DNA: TGCGCCAGCAGTCAACTAGCGGGAGTGGTCGACGAGCAGTACTTC
clone size: -; J gene: TRBJ2-3; D gene: TRBD2; CDR3 length: 14; V gene: TRBV10-3; CDR3 protein: CAIMGTSLFNTQYF; CDR3 DNA: TGTGCCATCATGGGGACTAGCCTTTTCAATACGCAGTATTTT
clone size: -; J gene: TRBJ1-4; D gene: -; CDR3 length: 14; V gene: TRBV7-2; CDR3 protein: CASSPRGASGKLFF; CDR3 DNA: TGTGCCAGCAGCCCCAGGGGCGCGAGTGGAAAACTGTTTTTT
clone size: -; J gene: TRBJ1-5; D gene: -; CDR3 length: 14; V gene: TRBV6-1; CDR3 protein: CASLFGYSNQPQHF; CDR3 DNA: TGTGCCAGCCTTTTCGGCTATAGCAATCAGCCCCAGCATTTT
clone size: -; J gene: TRBJ1-2; D gene: TRBD1; CDR3 length: 17; V gene: TRBV5-6; CDR3 protein: CASSLEPRQGGGYGYTF; CDR3 DNA: TGTGCCAGCAGCTTGGAGCCTCGACAGGGAGGGGGCTATGGCTACACCTTC
clone size: -; J gene: TRBJ2-7; D gene: TRBD1; CDR3 length: 12; V gene: TRBV19; CDR3 protein: CASSGDRFQWYF; CDR3 DNA: TGTGCCAGTAGTGGGGACAGGTTCCAATGGTACTTC
clone size: -; J gene: TRBJ2-7; D gene: TRBD1; CDR3 length: 15; V gene: TRBV5-1; CDR3 protein: CASSTGQPPVYEQYF; CDR3 DNA: TGCGCCAGCAGCACGGGACAGCCCCCGGTGTACGAGCAGTACTTC
clone size: -; J gene: TRBJ1-5; D gene: TRBD1; CDR3 length: 14; V gene: TRBV29-1; CDR3 protein: CSVATGTGDQPQHF; CDR3 DNA: TGCAGCGTTGCCACCGGGACAGGGGATCAGCCCCAGCATTTT
clone size: -; J gene: TRBJ2-7; D gene: TRBD1; CDR3 length: 16; V gene: TRBV9; CDR3 protein: CASSVGGTGALYEQYF; CDR3 DNA: TGTGCCAGCAGCGTAGGTGGGACAGGAGCCCTGTACGAGCAGTACTTC
clone size: -; J gene: TRBJ1-5; D gene: -; CDR3 length: 13; V gene: TRBV28; CDR3 protein: CASSLSGVRPQHF; CDR3 DNA: TGTGCCAGCAGTTTATCAGGGGTTCGGCCCCAGCATTTT
clone size: -; J gene: TRBJ2-5; D gene: -; CDR3 length: 13; V gene: TRBV7-9; CDR3 protein: CASSGNSQETQYF; CDR3 DNA: TGTGCCAGCAGCGGAAACAGTCAAGAGACCCAGTACTTC
clone size: -; J gene: TRBJ2-5; D gene: TRBD1; CDR3 length: 15; V gene: TRBV5-1; CDR3 protein: CASSSSGTGEETQYF; CDR3 DNA: TGCGCCAGCAGCTCCTCCGGGACAGGGGAAGAGACCCAGTACTTC
clone size: -; J gene: TRBJ2-7; D gene: TRBD2; CDR3 length: 15; V gene: TRBV28; CDR3 protein: CASSLIRMAGEEQYF; CDR3 DNA: TGTGCCAGCAGCCTGATCCGAATGGCGGGAGAGGAGCAGTACTTC